A selection of T cell receptor beta chains follows, all from one sample in a study of blood T cell repertoires in COVID-19. Produced via immunoSEQ multiplex PCR; TCRdb's table is partial and in-frame only. Here the sample spans about 140,000 clones, 88% being singletons. Sequenced material: peripheral blood. The source of these receptors is a man in his forties or fifties with active or convalescent COVID-19. Both conserved end residues are part of each CDR3. Each record gives: J gene, D gene, V gene, clone size, CDR3 length, CDR3 protein, CDR3 DNA. The D gene is left open where the match is weak. Size values are once, few and many counts, or a class for expanded clones, and some rows have none.

J: TRBJ2-2
D: -
V: TRBV11-1
size: -
length: 16
CDR3: CASSLAEVGNTGELFF
DNA: TGTGCCAGCAGCTTAGCGGAGGTGGGGAACACCGGGGAGCTGTTTTTT

J: TRBJ2-7
D: -
V: TRBV7-2
size: once
length: 14
CDR3: CASSLSSSYCEQYF
DNA: TGTGCCAGCAGCTTAAGCTCAAGTTATTGCGAGCAGTACTTC

J: TRBJ1-2
D: TRBD1
V: TRBV19
size: few
length: 14
CDR3: CASRNPGTEVGYTF
DNA: TGTGCCAGTAGAAATCCCGGGACAGAGGTTGGCTACACCTTC

J: TRBJ1-1
D: -
V: TRBV7-2
size: -
length: 15
CDR3: CASSLKHRARPEAFF
DNA: TGTGCCAGCAGCTTAAAGCACAGGGCAAGACCTGAAGCTTTCTTT

J: TRBJ2-2
D: -
V: TRBV5-1
size: -
length: 15
CDR3: CASSAGQGYSGELFF
DNA: TGCGCCAGCAGCGCCGGGCAGGGTTACAGCGGGGAGCTGTTTTTT

J: TRBJ1-2
D: -
V: TRBV7-9
size: few
length: 13
CDR3: CASSLATAYGYTF
DNA: TGTGCCAGCAGCTTAGCCACAGCCTATGGCTACACCTTC

J: TRBJ1-5
D: -
V: TRBV19
size: -
length: 15
CDR3: CASSIREGGNQPQHF
DNA: TGTGCCAGTAGTATACGGGAGGGAGGCAATCAGCCCCAGCATTTT

J: TRBJ2-7
D: TRBD2
V: TRBV6-2/TRBV6-3
size: -
length: 14
CDR3: CASSTLAGAREQYF
DNA: TGTGCCAGCAGTACCCTAGCGGGAGCTCGAGAGCAGTACTTC

J: TRBJ2-3
D: TRBD2
V: TRBV9
size: -
length: 14
CDR3: CASSVSGSTDTQYF
DNA: TGTGCCAGCAGCGTTAGCGGGAGCACAGATACGCAGTATTTT

J: TRBJ1-4
D: -
V: TRBV7-9
size: -
length: 15
CDR3: CASSLRGATNEKLFF
DNA: TGTGCCAGCAGCTTACGGGGAGCAACTAATGAAAAACTGTTTTTT

J: TRBJ2-7
D: TRBD2
V: TRBV3-1/TRBV3-2
size: -
length: 15
CDR3: CASSSLAGPTYEQYF
DNA: TGTGCCAGCAGCTCACTAGCGGGACCTACCTACGAGCAGTACTTC

J: TRBJ2-7
D: TRBD1
V: TRBV7-9
size: once
length: 16
CDR3: CASSLRDRDRDYEQYF
DNA: TGTGCCAGCAGCTTACGGGACCGGGACAGGGATTACGAGCAGTACTTC

J: TRBJ2-7
D: TRBD2
V: TRBV28
size: -
length: 12
CDR3: CASSGLALEQYF
DNA: TGTGCCAGCAGTGGACTAGCTCTCGAGCAGTACTTC

J: TRBJ1-1
D: -
V: TRBV2
size: -
length: 13
CDR3: CASSWGVNTEAFF
DNA: TGTGCCAGCAGTTGGGGAGTGAACACTGAAGCTTTCTTT

J: TRBJ2-5
D: TRBD1
V: TRBV5-1
size: -
length: 14
CDR3: CASSLGQGRETQYF
DNA: TGCGCCAGCAGCTTGGGACAGGGTCGGGAGACCCAGTACTTC

J: TRBJ2-5
D: TRBD1
V: TRBV11-3
size: -
length: 16
CDR3: CASSLNLGQGTETQYF
DNA: TGTGCCAGCAGCTTGAATTTGGGACAGGGGACGGAGACCCAGTACTTC

J: TRBJ2-5
D: -
V: TRBV11-2
size: -
length: 13
CDR3: CASSRRGQETQYF
DNA: TGTGCCAGCAGCCGAAGGGGGCAAGAGACCCAGTACTTC

J: TRBJ2-3
D: TRBD2
V: TRBV6-8
size: -
length: 16
CDR3: CASGGMGGDSTDTQYF
DNA: TGTGCCAGCGGCGGGATGGGGGGGGACAGCACAGATACGCAGTATTTT

J: TRBJ2-5
D: -
V: TRBV9
size: -
length: 15
CDR3: CASSVGGGSGETQYF
DNA: TGTGCCAGCAGCGTAGGCGGAGGGTCAGGAGAGACCCAGTACTTC

J: TRBJ2-6
D: -
V: TRBV18
size: -
length: 16
CDR3: CASSGQGTSGANVLTF
DNA: TGTGCCAGCTCAGGGCAGGGCACGTCTGGGGCCAACGTCCTGACTTTC

J: TRBJ1-5
D: TRBD1
V: TRBV10-3
size: -
length: 15
CDR3: CAISQGGMGNQPQHF
DNA: TGTGCCATCAGTCAAGGGGGCATGGGCAATCAGCCCCAGCATTTT

J: TRBJ2-7
D: -
V: TRBV9
size: -
length: 15
CDR3: CASSGAPGALYEQYF
DNA: TGTGCCAGCAGCGGGGCCCCAGGGGCCCTCTACGAGCAGTACTTC

J: TRBJ2-1
D: TRBD1
V: TRBV7-8
size: -
length: 17
CDR3: CASSSLRTGERYNEQFF
DNA: TGTGCCAGCAGCTCACTTAGGACAGGGGAAAGGTACAATGAGCAGTTCTTC

J: TRBJ2-7
D: TRBD1
V: TRBV24-1
size: -
length: 16
CDR3: CATSDPGQGASYEQYF
DNA: TGTGCCACCAGTGACCCTGGACAGGGGGCCTCCTACGAGCAGTACTTC

J: TRBJ1-2
D: -
V: TRBV5-5
size: -
length: 14
CDR3: CASRDEGQSYGYTF
DNA: TGTGCCAGCAGGGATGAAGGACAGAGCTATGGCTACACCTTC

J: TRBJ2-7
D: -
V: TRBV9
size: -
length: 13
CDR3: CASSVKGDYEQYF
DNA: TGTGCCAGCAGCGTCAAGGGGGACTACGAGCAGTACTTC

J: TRBJ1-3
D: -
V: TRBV14
size: -
length: 15
CDR3: CASTGGGTSGNTIYF
DNA: TGTGCCAGCACCGGGGGAGGGACATCTGGAAACACCATATATTTT

J: TRBJ2-1
D: TRBD2
V: TRBV14
size: -
length: 19
CDR3: CASSQDSLGLAGAFNEQFF
DNA: TGTGCCAGCAGCCAAGATAGTCTGGGACTAGCGGGAGCATTTAATGAGCAGTTCTTC

J: TRBJ2-1
D: TRBD2
V: TRBV6-2/TRBV6-3
size: -
length: 17
CDR3: CASSYSAGGFTYNEQFF
DNA: TGTGCCAGCAGTTATTCTGCGGGAGGGTTTACCTACAATGAGCAGTTCTTC

J: TRBJ2-3
D: -
V: TRBV19
size: -
length: 15
CDR3: CASSITSGGTDTQYF
DNA: TGTGCCAGTAGTATCACCTCAGGCGGCACAGATACGCAGTATTTT

J: TRBJ1-2
D: TRBD1
V: TRBV19
size: -
length: 13
CDR3: CASVDRGLYGYTF
DNA: TGTGCCAGTGTCGACAGGGGATTGTATGGCTACACCTTC

J: TRBJ2-7
D: -
V: TRBV5-1
size: -
length: 14
CDR3: CASSPSPGWQEQYF
DNA: TGCGCCAGCAGCCCTTCCCCAGGTTGGCAGGAGCAGTACTTC

J: TRBJ2-7
D: -
V: TRBV11-2
size: -
length: 14
CDR3: CASSPSGGPYEQYF
DNA: TGTGCCAGCAGCCCCTCCGGCGGCCCCTACGAGCAGTACTTC

J: TRBJ2-5
D: -
V: TRBV7-9
size: -
length: 15
CDR3: CASSFDSIFKGTQYF
DNA: TGTGCCAGCAGCTTCGACTCCATCTTTAAAGGGACCCAGTACTTC

J: TRBJ2-1
D: TRBD2
V: TRBV10-2
size: -
length: 12
CDR3: CASSESGGGGFF
DNA: TGCGCCAGCAGTGAGTCGGGAGGCGGGGGGTTCTTC

J: TRBJ2-7
D: TRBD2
V: TRBV11-2
size: -
length: 16
CDR3: CASSWGLAGRAGEQYF
DNA: TGTGCCAGCAGCTGGGGACTAGCGGGGAGAGCTGGCGAGCAGTACTTC

J: TRBJ2-7
D: TRBD1
V: TRBV6-5
size: -
length: 13
CDR3: CASSRDRVYEQYF
DNA: TGTGCCAGCAGTCGGGACAGAGTCTACGAGCAGTACTTC

J: TRBJ1-5
D: -
V: TRBV11-2
size: -
length: 13
CDR3: CASSLDSGQSQHF
DNA: TGTGCCAGCAGCTTAGATTCCGGACAGAGCCAGCATTTT

J: TRBJ1-6
D: TRBD1
V: TRBV5-6
size: -
length: 16
CDR3: CASSSYTGTGNSPLHF
DNA: TGTGCCAGCAGCTCATATACCGGGACAGGCAATTCACCCCTCCACTTT

J: TRBJ2-3
D: -
V: TRBV3-1/TRBV3-2
size: -
length: 15
CDR3: CASSPWGASTDTQYF
DNA: TGTGCCAGCAGCCCCTGGGGAGCGAGCACAGATACGCAGTATTTT

J: TRBJ2-2
D: -
V: TRBV12-3/TRBV12-4
size: -
length: 13
CDR3: CASRQRNTGELFF
DNA: TGTGCCAGCAGACAGAGGAACACCGGGGAGCTGTTTTTT

J: TRBJ1-5
D: -
V: TRBV27
size: -
length: 14
CDR3: CASSSGASNQPQHF
DNA: TGTGCCAGCAGTTCAGGGGCCAGCAATCAGCCCCAGCATTTT

J: TRBJ2-7
D: -
V: TRBV4-1
size: medium-sized
length: 16
CDR3: CASSQGSTGTYYEQYF
DNA: TGCGCCAGCAGCCAAGGCTCGACAGGCACCTACTACGAGCAGTACTTC